A selection of T cell receptor beta chains follows, all from one sample in a study of cytomegalovirus exposure and HLA in healthy donors. Data came from immunoSEQ multiplex PCR; TCRdb stores just in-frame clones and leaves some out. The sample consists of 120,000 or so clones, approximately 80% of them appearing once. The source material was PBMCs. The receptors shown here come from a middle-aged man in good health and CMV-seropositive. The CDR3 runs from the conserved cysteine through the conserved F or W. The order of the fields is D gene, J gene, V gene, clone size, CDR3 DNA, CDR3 protein. The D gene is left open where the match is weak. The size entry is marked missing in some rows and otherwise reads once, few, many or a size class.

D gene: TRBD2
J gene: TRBJ2-7
V gene: TRBV5-1
clone size: .
CDR3 DNA: TGCGCCAGCAGCTTGGTTCCCGGGGACTACTACGAGCAGTACTTC
CDR3 protein: CASSLVPGDYYEQYF

D gene: .
J gene: TRBJ2-5
V gene: TRBV7-2
clone size: .
CDR3 DNA: TGTGCCAGCAGCTTAGCCACTCAAGAGACCCAGTACTTC
CDR3 protein: CASSLATQETQYF

D gene: TRBD1
J gene: TRBJ1-2
V gene: TRBV19
clone size: once
CDR3 DNA: TGTGCCAGTAGTATTACCGGGACAGGGGGCAACTATGGCTACACCTTC
CDR3 protein: CASSITGTGGNYGYTF

D gene: .
J gene: TRBJ2-7
V gene: TRBV6-5
clone size: .
CDR3 DNA: TGTGCCAGCAGTGACAGCATGAGCTACGAGCAGTACTTC
CDR3 protein: CASSDSMSYEQYF

D gene: .
J gene: TRBJ1-2
V gene: TRBV9
clone size: .
CDR3 DNA: TGTGCCAGCAGCGTAGCCGAGAGGGGGGGCCTTCTCTTC
CDR3 protein: CASSVAERGGLLF

D gene: TRBD1
J gene: TRBJ1-2
V gene: TRBV18
clone size: .
CDR3 DNA: TGTGCCAGCTCACCGGGACAGGGGGTCGGGTATGGCTACACCTTC
CDR3 protein: CASSPGQGVGYGYTF

D gene: .
J gene: TRBJ2-3
V gene: TRBV7-9
clone size: few
CDR3 DNA: TGTGCCAGCAGCACCAGACAAGCCACTCCGTCCCTGTATTTT
CDR3 protein: CASSTRQATPSLYF

D gene: .
J gene: TRBJ1-5
V gene: TRBV28
clone size: .
CDR3 DNA: TGTGCCAGCAGTTTTAGGACAGTAAGCAATCAGCCCCAGCATTTT
CDR3 protein: CASSFRTVSNQPQHF

D gene: TRBD1
J gene: TRBJ2-5
V gene: TRBV19
clone size: .
CDR3 DNA: TGTGCCAGTAGTCTCGGGACAGGGGCCCAAGAGACCCAGTACTTC
CDR3 protein: CASSLGTGAQETQYF

D gene: .
J gene: TRBJ1-1
V gene: TRBV5-1
clone size: .
CDR3 DNA: TGCGCCAGCAGCCCGGGACACCAGGTTATGAACACTGAAGCTTTCTTT
CDR3 protein: CASSPGHQVMNTEAFF

D gene: .
J gene: TRBJ1-5
V gene: TRBV2
clone size: once
CDR3 DNA: TGTGCCAGCAGCGGAGCGGGGGTTATTCAGCCCCAGCATTTT
CDR3 protein: CASSGAGVIQPQHF

D gene: .
J gene: TRBJ1-4
V gene: TRBV9
clone size: .
CDR3 DNA: TGTGCCAGCAGCGTAGTGGGTAGAGGCGAAAAACTGTTTTTT
CDR3 protein: CASSVVGRGEKLFF

D gene: .
J gene: TRBJ1-6
V gene: TRBV7-6
clone size: few
CDR3 DNA: TGTGCCAGCAGCTTAGCACGGGGGAGTTCACCCCTCCACTTT
CDR3 protein: CASSLARGSSPLHF

D gene: TRBD1
J gene: TRBJ2-7
V gene: TRBV2
clone size: once
CDR3 DNA: TGTGCCAGCAGTGAGCATGGGACAGGGGGCGGCGAGCAGTACTTC
CDR3 protein: CASSEHGTGGGEQYF

D gene: TRBD1
J gene: TRBJ2-2
V gene: TRBV2
clone size: .
CDR3 DNA: TGTGCCAGCAGCCGGGACAGCCTCACCGGGGAGCTGTTTTTT
CDR3 protein: CASSRDSLTGELFF

D gene: .
J gene: TRBJ1-5
V gene: TRBV5-8
clone size: .
CDR3 DNA: TGTGCCAGCAGCTTGGCGGGGGTCGGCAATCAGCCCCAGCATTTT
CDR3 protein: CASSLAGVGNQPQHF

D gene: TRBD1
J gene: TRBJ1-1
V gene: TRBV5-4
clone size: .
CDR3 DNA: TGTGCCAGCAGCTTGGGCGGTGGGGGCACAGGGGCCGAACCGGCTTTCTTT
CDR3 protein: CASSLGGGGTGAEPAFF

D gene: TRBD1
J gene: TRBJ1-1
V gene: TRBV28
clone size: .
CDR3 DNA: TGTGCCAGCGGCAGACAGGGCGGTGAAGCTTTCTTT
CDR3 protein: CASGRQGGEAFF

D gene: TRBD2
J gene: TRBJ2-3
V gene: TRBV5-8
clone size: once
CDR3 DNA: TGTGCCAGCAGTTCTAGCGGGAGCACAGATACGCAGTATTTT
CDR3 protein: CASSSSGSTDTQYF

D gene: TRBD1
J gene: TRBJ2-6
V gene: TRBV6-1
clone size: few
CDR3 DNA: TGTGCCAGCAGTGAAGGGACAGGGACGTCTGGGGCCAACGTCCTGACTTTC
CDR3 protein: CASSEGTGTSGANVLTF

D gene: TRBD1
J gene: TRBJ2-7
V gene: TRBV9
clone size: .
CDR3 DNA: TGTGCCAGCAGCGAGGGGCTAGGGACAGCGCACGAGCAGTACTTC
CDR3 protein: CASSEGLGTAHEQYF

D gene: .
J gene: TRBJ2-5
V gene: TRBV4-1
clone size: .
CDR3 DNA: TGCGCCAGCAGCCAAGGTCCCATGGTCCCTCAGCGGACCCAGTACTTC
CDR3 protein: CASSQGPMVPQRTQYF

D gene: TRBD2
J gene: TRBJ2-1
V gene: TRBV10-3
clone size: .
CDR3 DNA: TGTGCCATCCCTGGTGGCAGCGGGAGTTTTTCCTACAATGAGCAGTTCTTC
CDR3 protein: CAIPGGSGSFSYNEQFF

D gene: TRBD2
J gene: TRBJ2-2
V gene: TRBV11-2
clone size: .
CDR3 DNA: TGTGCCAGCAGCTTACGGAAGCGGGGGCCCTTGTGGAACACCGGGGAGCTGTTTTTT
CDR3 protein: CASSLRKRGPLWNTGELFF

D gene: TRBD1
J gene: TRBJ1-2
V gene: TRBV6-6
clone size: .
CDR3 DNA: TGTGCTACACAGACAGGGGGGTATGGCTACACCTTC
CDR3 protein: CATQTGGYGYTF

D gene: TRBD1
J gene: TRBJ1-4
V gene: TRBV10-3
clone size: .
CDR3 DNA: TGTGCCATCAGTGACGAAAGGGACAGGGGGCGTTTTAGAGAAAAACTGTTTTTT
CDR3 protein: CAISDERDRGRFREKLFF

D gene: .
J gene: TRBJ2-7
V gene: TRBV28
clone size: .
CDR3 DNA: TGTGCCAGCAGCCCCAGGGCAGGGGGGTACGAGCAGTACTTC
CDR3 protein: CASSPRAGGYEQYF

D gene: .
J gene: TRBJ1-1
V gene: TRBV28
clone size: .
CDR3 DNA: TGTGCCAGCCTAGACCCAGGAGGGGATACTGAAGCTTTCTTT
CDR3 protein: CASLDPGGDTEAFF

D gene: TRBD1
J gene: TRBJ2-7
V gene: TRBV10-1
clone size: .
CDR3 DNA: TGCGCCAGCAGGCGGGACAGGGGGTTTGGCGAGCAGTACTTC
CDR3 protein: CASRRDRGFGEQYF

D gene: TRBD2
J gene: TRBJ2-7
V gene: TRBV7-2
clone size: .
CDR3 DNA: TGTGCCAGCAGCTTGGCTAGCGGGAGGGTCGCCTCCTACGAGCAGTACTTC
CDR3 protein: CASSLASGRVASYEQYF

D gene: .
J gene: TRBJ2-2
V gene: TRBV5-1
clone size: .
CDR3 DNA: TGCGCCAGCAGCTTCAGTGCGAACACCGGGGAGCTGTTTTTT
CDR3 protein: CASSFSANTGELFF

D gene: .
J gene: TRBJ2-2
V gene: TRBV6-5
clone size: .
CDR3 DNA: TGTGCCAGCAGCGACATAGCGGAGTACACCGGGGAGCTGTTTTTT
CDR3 protein: CASSDIAEYTGELFF

D gene: TRBD2
J gene: TRBJ2-3
V gene: TRBV14
clone size: .
CDR3 DNA: TGTGCCAGCAGCCAATTCGTGGGAGGGCCCGCGGGAGATACGCAGTATTTT
CDR3 protein: CASSQFVGGPAGDTQYF

D gene: .
J gene: TRBJ2-7
V gene: TRBV20-1
clone size: .
CDR3 DNA: TGCAGTGCCCGACATTCCTACGAGCAGTACTTC
CDR3 protein: CSARHSYEQYF

D gene: .
J gene: TRBJ2-5
V gene: TRBV9
clone size: .
CDR3 DNA: TGTGCCAGCAGCCCTTCCGTTAGCGGAGCAACGGAGACCCAGTACTTC
CDR3 protein: CASSPSVSGATETQYF

D gene: TRBD2
J gene: TRBJ2-5
V gene: TRBV25-1
clone size: .
CDR3 DNA: TGTGCCAGCAGTGAACCAGCGGGGGGCCAAGAGACCCAGTACTTC
CDR3 protein: CASSEPAGGQETQYF

D gene: TRBD2
J gene: TRBJ2-5
V gene: TRBV7-2
clone size: .
CDR3 DNA: TGTGCCAGCAGCTTCGCCCGGGGGGGAGAGACCCAGTACTTC
CDR3 protein: CASSFARGGETQYF

D gene: TRBD2
J gene: TRBJ2-3
V gene: TRBV4-3
clone size: .
CDR3 DNA: TGCGCCAGCAGCCCTCGGACTAGCGGGCAGAGCACAGATACGCAGTATTTT
CDR3 protein: CASSPRTSGQSTDTQYF